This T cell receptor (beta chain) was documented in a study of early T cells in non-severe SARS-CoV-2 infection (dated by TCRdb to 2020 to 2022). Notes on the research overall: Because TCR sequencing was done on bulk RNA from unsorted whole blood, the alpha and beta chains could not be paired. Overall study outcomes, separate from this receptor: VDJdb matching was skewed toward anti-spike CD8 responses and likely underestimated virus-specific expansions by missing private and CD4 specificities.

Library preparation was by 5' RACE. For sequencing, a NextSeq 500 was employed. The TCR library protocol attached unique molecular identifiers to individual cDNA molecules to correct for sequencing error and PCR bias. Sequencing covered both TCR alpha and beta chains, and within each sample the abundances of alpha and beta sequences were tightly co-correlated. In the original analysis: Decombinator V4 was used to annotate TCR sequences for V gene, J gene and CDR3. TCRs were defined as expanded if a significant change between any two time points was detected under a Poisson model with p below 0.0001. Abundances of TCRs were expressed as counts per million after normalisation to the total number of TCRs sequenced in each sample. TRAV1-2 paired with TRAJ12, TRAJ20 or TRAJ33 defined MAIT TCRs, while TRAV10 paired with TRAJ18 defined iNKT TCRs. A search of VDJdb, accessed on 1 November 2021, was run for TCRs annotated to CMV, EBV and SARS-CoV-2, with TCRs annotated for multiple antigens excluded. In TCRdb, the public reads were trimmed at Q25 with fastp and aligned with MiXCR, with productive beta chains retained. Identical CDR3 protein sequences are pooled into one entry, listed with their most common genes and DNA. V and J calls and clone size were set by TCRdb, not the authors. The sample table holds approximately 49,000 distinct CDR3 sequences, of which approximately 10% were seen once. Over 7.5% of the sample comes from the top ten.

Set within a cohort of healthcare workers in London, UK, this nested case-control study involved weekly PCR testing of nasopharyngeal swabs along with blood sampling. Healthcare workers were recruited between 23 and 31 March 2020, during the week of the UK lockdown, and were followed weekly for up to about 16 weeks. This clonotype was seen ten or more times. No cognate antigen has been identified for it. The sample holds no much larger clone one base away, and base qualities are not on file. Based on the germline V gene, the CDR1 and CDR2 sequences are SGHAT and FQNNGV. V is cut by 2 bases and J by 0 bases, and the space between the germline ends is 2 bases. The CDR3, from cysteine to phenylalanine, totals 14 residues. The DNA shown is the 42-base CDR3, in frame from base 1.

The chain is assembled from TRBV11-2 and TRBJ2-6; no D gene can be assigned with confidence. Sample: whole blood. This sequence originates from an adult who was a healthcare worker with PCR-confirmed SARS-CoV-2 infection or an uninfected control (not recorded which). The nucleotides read TGTGCCAGCAGCTTAACCTCTGGGGCCAACGTCCTGACTTTC. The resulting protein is CASSLTSGANVLTF. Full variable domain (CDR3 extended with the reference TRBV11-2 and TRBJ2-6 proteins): EAGVAQSPRYKIIEKRQSVAFWCNPISGHATLYWYQQILGQGPKLLIQFQNNGVVDDSQLPKDRFSAERLKGVDSTLKIQPAKLEDSAVYLCASSLTSGANVLTFGAGSRLTVL.